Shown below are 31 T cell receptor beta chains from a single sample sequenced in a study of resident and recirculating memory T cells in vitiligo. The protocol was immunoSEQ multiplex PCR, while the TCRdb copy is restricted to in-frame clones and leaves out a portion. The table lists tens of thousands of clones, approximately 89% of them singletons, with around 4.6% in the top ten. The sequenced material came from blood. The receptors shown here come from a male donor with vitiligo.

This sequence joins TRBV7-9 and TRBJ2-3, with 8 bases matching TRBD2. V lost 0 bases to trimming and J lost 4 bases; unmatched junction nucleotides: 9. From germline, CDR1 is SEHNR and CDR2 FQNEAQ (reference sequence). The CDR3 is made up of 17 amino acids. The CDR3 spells CASSLASGARGADTQYF. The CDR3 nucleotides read TGTGCCAGCAGCTTAGCTAGCGGGGCCCGGGGAGCAGATACGCAGTATTTT.

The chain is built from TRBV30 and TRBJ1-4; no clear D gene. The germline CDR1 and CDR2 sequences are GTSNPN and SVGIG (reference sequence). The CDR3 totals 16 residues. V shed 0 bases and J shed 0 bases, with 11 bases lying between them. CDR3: CAWSVRGFPTNEKLFF. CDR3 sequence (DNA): TGTGCCTGGAGTGTAAGAGGGTTCCCAACTAATGAAAAACTGTTTTTT.

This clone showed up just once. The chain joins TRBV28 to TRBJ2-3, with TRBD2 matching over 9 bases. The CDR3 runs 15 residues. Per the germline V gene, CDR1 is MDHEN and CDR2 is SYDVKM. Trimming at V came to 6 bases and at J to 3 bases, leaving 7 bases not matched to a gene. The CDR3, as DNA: TGTGCCAGCAGCCCTAGCGGGGAGGAGACAGATACGCAGTATTTT. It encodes CASSPSGEETDTQYF.

The CDR3 sequence: CASRKGDSHYEQYF. CDR3 DNA: TGTGCCAGCAGGAAGGGGGACAGCCACTACGAGCAGTACTTC. V and J are TRBV6-1 and TRBJ2-7; 7 positions match TRBD1. Germline CDR1 MNHNS, CDR2 SASEGT. Losses at the gene ends were 6 bases for V and 3 bases for J; bases not matched to a gene: 8. CDR3 size: 14 residues.

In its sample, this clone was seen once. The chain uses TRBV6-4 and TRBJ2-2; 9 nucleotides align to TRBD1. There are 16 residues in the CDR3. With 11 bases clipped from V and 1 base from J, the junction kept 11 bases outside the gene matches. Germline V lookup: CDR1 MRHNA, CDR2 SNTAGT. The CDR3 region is CAGNQRDRVNTGELFF. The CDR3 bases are TGTGCCGGAAATCAAAGGGACAGGGTGAACACCGGGGAGCTGTTTTTT.

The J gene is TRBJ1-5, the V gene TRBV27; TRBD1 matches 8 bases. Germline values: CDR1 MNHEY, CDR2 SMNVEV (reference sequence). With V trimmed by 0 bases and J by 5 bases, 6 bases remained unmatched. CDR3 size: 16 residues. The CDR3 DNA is TGTGCCAGCAGTTTATCCGGGACAGGAATTTATCAGCCCCAGCATTTT. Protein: CASSLSGTGIYQPQHF.

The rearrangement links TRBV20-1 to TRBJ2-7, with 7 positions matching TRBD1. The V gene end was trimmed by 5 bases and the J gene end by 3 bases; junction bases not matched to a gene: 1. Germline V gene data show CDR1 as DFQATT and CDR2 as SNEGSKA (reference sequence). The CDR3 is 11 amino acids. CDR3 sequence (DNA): TGCAGTGCTCACAGGGGCTACGAGCAGTACTTC. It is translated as CSAHRGYEQYF.

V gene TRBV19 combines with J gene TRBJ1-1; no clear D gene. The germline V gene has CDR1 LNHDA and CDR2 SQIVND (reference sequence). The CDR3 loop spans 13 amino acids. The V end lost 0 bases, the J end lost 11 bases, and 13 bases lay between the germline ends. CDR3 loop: CASSIDESGVAFF. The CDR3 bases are TGTGCCAGTAGTATAGATGAAAGCGGCGTGGCTTTCTTT.

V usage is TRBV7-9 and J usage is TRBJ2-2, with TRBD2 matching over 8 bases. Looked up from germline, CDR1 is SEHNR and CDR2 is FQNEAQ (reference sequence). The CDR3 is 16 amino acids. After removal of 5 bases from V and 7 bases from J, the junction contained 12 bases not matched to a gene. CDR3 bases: TGTGCCAGCAGCGCAAGCGTGCGGGGGGCTGGCGGGGAGCTGTTTTTT. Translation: CASSASVRGAGGELFF.

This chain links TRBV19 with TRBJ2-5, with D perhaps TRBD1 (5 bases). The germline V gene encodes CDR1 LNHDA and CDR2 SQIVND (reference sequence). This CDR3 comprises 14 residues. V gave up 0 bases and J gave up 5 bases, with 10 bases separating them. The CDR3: CASSIDSGRETQYF. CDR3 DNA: TGTGCCAGTAGTATAGATTCAGGGCGGGAGACCCAGTACTTC.

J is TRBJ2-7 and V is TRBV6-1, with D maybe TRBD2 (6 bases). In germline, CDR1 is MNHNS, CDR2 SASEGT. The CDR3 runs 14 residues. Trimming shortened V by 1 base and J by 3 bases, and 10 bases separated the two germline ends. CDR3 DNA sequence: TGTGCCAGCAGTGAAGGGGGGGAGTACTACGAGCAGTACTTC. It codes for CASSEGGEYYEQYF.

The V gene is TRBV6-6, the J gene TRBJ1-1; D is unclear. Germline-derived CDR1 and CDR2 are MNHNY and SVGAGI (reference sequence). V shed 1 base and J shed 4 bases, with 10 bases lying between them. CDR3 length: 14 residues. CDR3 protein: CASSYFSYGTEAFF. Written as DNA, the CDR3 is TGTGCCAGCAGTTACTTTAGCTACGGCACTGAAGCTTTCTTT.

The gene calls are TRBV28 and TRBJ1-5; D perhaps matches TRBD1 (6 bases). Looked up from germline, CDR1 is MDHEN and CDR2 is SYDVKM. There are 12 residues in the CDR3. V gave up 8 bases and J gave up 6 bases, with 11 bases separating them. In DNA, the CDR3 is TGTGCCAGCGGGGGGGGCGGTCAGCCCCAGCATTTT. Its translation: CASGGGGQPQHF.

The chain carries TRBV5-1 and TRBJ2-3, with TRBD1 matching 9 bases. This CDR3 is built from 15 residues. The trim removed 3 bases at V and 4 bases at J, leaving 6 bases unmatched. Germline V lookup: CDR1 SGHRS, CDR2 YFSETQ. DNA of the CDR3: TGCGCCAGCAGCTCCGAGGGACAGGGCCCAGATACGCAGTATTTT. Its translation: CASSSEGQGPDTQYF.

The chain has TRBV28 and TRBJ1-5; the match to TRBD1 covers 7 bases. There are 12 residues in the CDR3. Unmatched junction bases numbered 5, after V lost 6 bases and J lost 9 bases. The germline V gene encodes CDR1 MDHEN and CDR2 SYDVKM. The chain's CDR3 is CASSTGVGPQHF. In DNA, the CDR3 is TGTGCCAGCAGCACAGGGGTAGGGCCCCAGCATTTT.

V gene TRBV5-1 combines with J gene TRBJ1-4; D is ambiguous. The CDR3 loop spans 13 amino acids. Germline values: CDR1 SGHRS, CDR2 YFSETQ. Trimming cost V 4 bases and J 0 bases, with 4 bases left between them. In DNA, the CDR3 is TGCGCCAGCAGCGCGGCAACTAATGAAAAACTGTTTTTT. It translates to CASSAATNEKLFF.

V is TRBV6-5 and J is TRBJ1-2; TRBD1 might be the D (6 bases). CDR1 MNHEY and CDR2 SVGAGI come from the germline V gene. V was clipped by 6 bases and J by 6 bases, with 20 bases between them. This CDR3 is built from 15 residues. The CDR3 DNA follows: TGTGCCAGCAGCCGCGGGGGGGGCAGGGCCCATGGCTACACCTTC. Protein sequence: CASSRGGGRAHGYTF.

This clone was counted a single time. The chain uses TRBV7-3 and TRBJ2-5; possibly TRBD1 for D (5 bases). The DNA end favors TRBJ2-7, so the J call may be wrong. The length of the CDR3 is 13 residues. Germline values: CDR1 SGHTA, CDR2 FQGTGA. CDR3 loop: CASSVDTNYEQYF. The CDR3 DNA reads TGTGCCAGCAGCGTGGACACTAACTACGAGCAGTACTTC.

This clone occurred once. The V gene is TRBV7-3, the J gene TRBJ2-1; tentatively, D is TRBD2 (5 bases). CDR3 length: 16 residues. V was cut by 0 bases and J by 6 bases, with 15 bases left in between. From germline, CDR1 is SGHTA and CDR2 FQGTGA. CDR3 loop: CASSLTAGLGVNEQFF. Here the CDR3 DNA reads TGTGCCAGCAGCTTAACTGCCGGACTGGGAGTCAATGAGCAGTTCTTC.

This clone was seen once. The CDR3 nucleotides are TGTGCCAGCTCACCACCTGGGGGAGGCGACACTGAAGCTTTCTTT. This encodes CASSPPGGGDTEAFF. The V call is TRBV18, the J call TRBJ1-1, with a tentative D call TRBD1 (5 bases). The CDR3 spans 15 residues. The germline CDR1 and CDR2 sequences are KGHSH and LQKENI. V lost 0 bases and J lost 3, with 11 bases in between.

CDR3 loop: CASSVEQGRQETQYF. For the CDR3, the DNA is TGTGCCAGCAGCGTAGAACAGGGGAGGCAAGAGACCCAGTACTTC. This chain uses TRBV9 with TRBJ2-5, with D perhaps TRBD1 (7 bases). V shed 0 bases and J shed 2 bases, with 11 bases lying between them. The CDR3 runs to 15 residues. The germline V gene encodes CDR1 SGDLS and CDR2 YYNGEE.

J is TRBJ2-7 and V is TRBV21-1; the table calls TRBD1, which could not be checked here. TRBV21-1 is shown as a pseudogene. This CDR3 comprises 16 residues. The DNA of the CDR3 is TGTGCCAGCAGCAAAGCTGGGACAGTGAGCTCCTACGAGCAGTACTTC. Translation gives CASSKAGTVSSYEQYF.

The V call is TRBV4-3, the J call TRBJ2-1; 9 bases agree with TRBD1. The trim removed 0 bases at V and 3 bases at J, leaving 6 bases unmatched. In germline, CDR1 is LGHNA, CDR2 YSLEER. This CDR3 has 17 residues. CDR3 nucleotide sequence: TGCGCCAGCAGCCAAGATACGGACAGGGGATACTACAATGAGCAGTTCTTC. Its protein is CASSQDTDRGYYNEQFF.

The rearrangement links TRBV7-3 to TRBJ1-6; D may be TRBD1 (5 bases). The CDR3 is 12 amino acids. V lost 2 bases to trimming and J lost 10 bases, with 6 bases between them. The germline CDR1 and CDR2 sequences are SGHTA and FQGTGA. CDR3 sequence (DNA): TGTGCCAGCAGCTTAGACAGCTCACCCCTCCACTTT. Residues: CASSLDSSPLHF.

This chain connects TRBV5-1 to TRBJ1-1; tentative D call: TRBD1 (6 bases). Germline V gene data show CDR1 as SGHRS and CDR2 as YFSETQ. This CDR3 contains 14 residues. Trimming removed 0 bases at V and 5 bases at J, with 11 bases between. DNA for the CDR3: TGCGCCAGCAGCTTGGGGGCACAGGGAACTGAAGCTTTCTTT. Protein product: CASSLGAQGTEAFF.

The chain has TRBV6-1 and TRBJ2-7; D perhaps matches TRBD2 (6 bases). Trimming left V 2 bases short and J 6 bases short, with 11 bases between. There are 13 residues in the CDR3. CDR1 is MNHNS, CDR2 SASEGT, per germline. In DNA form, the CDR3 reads TGTGCCAGCAGTGAATTGGGAGGCACCGAGCAGTACTTC. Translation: CASSELGGTEQYF.

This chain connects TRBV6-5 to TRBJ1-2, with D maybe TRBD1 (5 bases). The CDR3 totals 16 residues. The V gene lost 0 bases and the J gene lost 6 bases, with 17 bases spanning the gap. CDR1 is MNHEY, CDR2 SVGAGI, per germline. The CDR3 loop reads CASSYSFGGVENGYTF. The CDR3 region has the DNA TGTGCCAGCAGTTACTCGTTTGGGGGGGTTGAAAATGGCTACACCTTC.

As DNA, the CDR3 is TGCGCCAGCAGCACAGGGACACCCAATCAGCCCCAGCATTTT. Amino acid sequence: CASSTGTPNQPQHF. The chain employs TRBV4-1 and TRBJ1-5; D might be TRBD1 (6 bases). CDR3 length equals 14 residues. Trimming removed 5 bases at V and 3 bases at J, with 11 bases between. Germline lookup yields CDR1 MGHRA and CDR2 YSYEKL.

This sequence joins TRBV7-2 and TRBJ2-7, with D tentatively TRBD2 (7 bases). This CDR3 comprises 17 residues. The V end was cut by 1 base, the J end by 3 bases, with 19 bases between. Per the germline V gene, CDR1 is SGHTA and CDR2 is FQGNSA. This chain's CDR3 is CASSLGDGGRGLYEQYF. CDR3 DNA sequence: TGTGCCAGCAGCTTAGGCGACGGGGGGCGGGGGCTCTACGAGCAGTACTTC. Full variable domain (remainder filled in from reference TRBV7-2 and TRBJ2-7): GAGVSQSPSNKVTEKGKDVELRCDPISGHTALYWYRQSLGQGLEFLIYFQGNSAPDKSGLPSDRFSAERTGGSVSTLTIQRTQQEDSAVYLCASSLGDGGRGLYEQYFGPGTRLTVT.

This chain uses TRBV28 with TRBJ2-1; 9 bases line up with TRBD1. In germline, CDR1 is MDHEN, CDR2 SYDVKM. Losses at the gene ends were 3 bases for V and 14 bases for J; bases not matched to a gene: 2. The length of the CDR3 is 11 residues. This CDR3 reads CASSLGTGKFF. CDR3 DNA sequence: TGTGCCAGCAGTTTGGGGACAGGGAAGTTCTTC.

The CDR3 spells CASSLSGGTSTDTQYF. DNA of the CDR3: TGCGCCAGCAGCTTGAGCGGGGGCACTAGCACAGATACGCAGTATTTT. V gene TRBV5-1 combines with J gene TRBJ2-3; TRBD2 matches at 8 bases. V gave up 1 base and J gave up 0 bases; unmatched junction bases: 4. The length of the CDR3 is 16 residues. The germline V gene encodes CDR1 SGHRS and CDR2 YFSETQ.